This is a list of T cell receptor beta chains from one sample in a study of neurological immune-mediated disorders. Each CDR3 protein gets one entry after TCRdb re-called the 5' RACE reads with MiXCR. The sample holds 80,000 to 95,000 distinct CDR3 sequences; around 3.5% are singletons and the top ten take roughly 2.9%. The material sequenced was PBMCs. The receptors derive from a woman in her forties or fifties with multiple sclerosis. CDR3s include the opening cysteine and the closing phenylalanine or tryptophan. D genes are given only for firm matches. Clone size, where shown, is once, few, many, or a class for clones that have expanded.

j_call clone_size v_call d_call cdr3_nt cdr3_aa
TRBJ2-5 NA TRBV11-2 NA TGTGCCAGCAGCTCCCGGACGGCCGGAGGGGTGGTGACCCAGTACTTC CASSSRTAGGVVTQYF
TRBJ2-7 many TRBV5-1 NA TGCGCCAGCAGCTTGGCCTCCAGGGAAGACGAGCAGTACTTC CASSLASREDEQYF
TRBJ2-1 many TRBV29-1 NA TGCAGCGCTAGGACTTCCATCTATGAGCAGTTCTTC CSARTSIYEQFF
TRBJ2-7 many TRBV7-2 NA TGTGCCAGCAGCTCCGTTTCGGGGGCGGGCGAGCAGTACTTC CASSSVSGAGEQYF
TRBJ2-3 many TRBV12-3/TRBV12-4 TRBD2 TGTGCCAGCAGCCCTCCTAGCGGAAGCACAGATACGCAGTATTTT CASSPPSGSTDTQYF
TRBJ2-7 few TRBV7-6 NA TGTGCCAGCAGCTTCACCAGTGGGGAGCAGTACTTC CASSFTSGEQYF
TRBJ1-4 many TRBV7-9 NA TGTGCCAGCAGCTTAGCGGGGATGGGAAAACTGTTTTTT CASSLAGMGKLFF
TRBJ2-1 many TRBV5-1 TRBD2 TGCGCCAGCAGCTCCTTAGCGGGGGGACACAATGAGCAGTTCTTC CASSSLAGGHNEQFF
TRBJ1-3 many TRBV15 NA TGTGCCACCAGCCCCCGCGAGGGGTCAGGACTCCAAGAATTAAGTCGTGGAAACACCATATATTTT CATSPREGSGLQELSRGNTIYF
TRBJ1-3 many TRBV10-3 NA TGTGCCATCAGCCAAACTCCGAACTCTGGAAACACCATATATTTT CAISQTPNSGNTIYF
TRBJ2-1 many TRBV3-1 NA TGTGCCAGCAGCATCTACAATGAGCAGTTCTTC CASSIYNEQFF
TRBJ2-2 many TRBV5-1 TRBD2 TGCGCCAGCAGCTTGAATTTACTAGCGGTAACCGGGGAGCTGTTTTTT CASSLNLLAVTGELFF
TRBJ1-2 many TRBV9 TRBD1 TGTGCCAGCAGCCCGTCGACAGGGTACTATGGCTACACCTTC CASSPSTGYYGYTF
TRBJ2-3 many TRBV5-5 NA TGTGCCAGCATCGAGGGCCAAGGCCTGGATACGCAGTATTTT CASIEGQGLDTQYF
TRBJ1-5 many TRBV4-3 NA TGCGCCAGCAGCCAAGAATATAGGGGTCAGCCCCAGCATTTT CASSQEYRGQPQHF
TRBJ2-7 many TRBV20-1 NA TGCAGTGCTAGAAATATCCGGGACCCAGGAGGCGAGCAGTACTTC CSARNIRDPGGEQYF
TRBJ1-4 many TRBV14 TRBD1 TGTGCCAGCAGCTCGGGGACAGGCCTTAATGAAAAACTGTTTTTT CASSSGTGLNEKLFF
TRBJ1-6 many TRBV5-1 NA TGCGCCAGCAGCTTCGGCTTCTTGGACAGAGATAACCGCTTCGTAAATTCACCCCTCCACTTT CASSFGFLDRDNRFVNSPLHF
TRBJ2-4 NA TRBV15 NA TGTGCCACCAGCGCCAGACGGGGGCAAGCGAACATTCAGTACTTC CATSARRGQANIQYF
TRBJ1-5 many TRBV10-3 NA TGTGCCATCAGCCAAAGGGATCAGCCCCAGCATTTT CAISQRDQPQHF
TRBJ2-2 many TRBV7-6 TRBD1 TGTGCCAGCAGCCCGGACAGGGCCGGGGAGCTGTTTTTT CASSPDRAGELFF
TRBJ2-3 many TRBV27 NA TGTGCCAGCAGTCCCCGGGACTCGAACACAGATACGCAGTATTTT CASSPRDSNTDTQYF
TRBJ1-1 many TRBV20-1 TRBD1 TGCAGTGCTTACACAGGGGGCGGGGGGAACACTGAAGCTTTCTTT CSAYTGGGGNTEAFF
TRBJ1-2 few TRBV12-3/TRBV12-4 NA TGTGCCAGCAGTCTTCCGACAGGTGTCACCTTC CASSLPTGVTF
TRBJ2-3 many TRBV5-6 NA TGTGCCAGCAGCAGTCCCCCAGGGCGGTCCTACACAGATACGCAGTATTTT CASSSPPGRSYTDTQYF
TRBJ2-4 many TRBV15 NA TGTGCCACCAGCAGAGATTCGGGTGGAAGGTTGCAGTACTTC CATSRDSGGRLQYF
TRBJ2-7 many TRBV12-3/TRBV12-4 NA TGTGCCAGCAGCCTACGGGGTTACCCCGAGGACGAGCAGTACTTC CASSLRGYPEDEQYF
TRBJ2-2 many TRBV5-1 TRBD2 TGCGCCAGCGGCGGGGGGTACAACACCGGGGAGCTGTTTTTT CASGGGYNTGELFF
TRBJ2-7 many TRBV27 TRBD1 TGTGCCAGCCGTACAGGGGCGAGGGAGCAGTACTTC CASRTGAREQYF